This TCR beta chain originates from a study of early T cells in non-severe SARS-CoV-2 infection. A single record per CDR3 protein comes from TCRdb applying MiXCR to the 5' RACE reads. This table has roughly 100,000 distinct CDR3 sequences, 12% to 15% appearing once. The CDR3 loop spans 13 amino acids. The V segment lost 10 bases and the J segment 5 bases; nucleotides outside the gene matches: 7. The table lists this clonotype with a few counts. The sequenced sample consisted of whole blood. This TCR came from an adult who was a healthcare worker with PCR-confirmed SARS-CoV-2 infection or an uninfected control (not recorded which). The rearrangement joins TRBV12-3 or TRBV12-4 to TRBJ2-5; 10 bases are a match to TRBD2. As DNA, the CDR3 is TGTGCCAACTCCCTAGCGGGGGTGGAGACCCAGTACTTC. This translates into CANSLAGVETQYF.